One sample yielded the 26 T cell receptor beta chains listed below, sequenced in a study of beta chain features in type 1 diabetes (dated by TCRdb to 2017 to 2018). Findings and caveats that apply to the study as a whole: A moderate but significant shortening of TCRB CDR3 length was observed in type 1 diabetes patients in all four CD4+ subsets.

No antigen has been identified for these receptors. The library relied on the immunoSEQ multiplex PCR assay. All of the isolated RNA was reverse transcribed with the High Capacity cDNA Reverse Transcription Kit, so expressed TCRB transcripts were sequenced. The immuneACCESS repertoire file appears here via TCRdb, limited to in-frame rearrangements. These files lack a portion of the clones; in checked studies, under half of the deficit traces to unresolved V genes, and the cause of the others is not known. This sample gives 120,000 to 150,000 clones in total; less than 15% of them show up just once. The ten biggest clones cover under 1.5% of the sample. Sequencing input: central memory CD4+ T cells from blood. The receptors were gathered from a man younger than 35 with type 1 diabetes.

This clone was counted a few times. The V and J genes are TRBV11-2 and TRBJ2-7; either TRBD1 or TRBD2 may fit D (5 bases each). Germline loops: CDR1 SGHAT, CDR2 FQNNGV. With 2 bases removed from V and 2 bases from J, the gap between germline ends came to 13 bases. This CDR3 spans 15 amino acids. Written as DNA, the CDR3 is TGTGCCAGCAGCTTATCGGGGCAGGCTACCTACGAGCAGTACTTC. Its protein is CASSLSGQATYEQYF.

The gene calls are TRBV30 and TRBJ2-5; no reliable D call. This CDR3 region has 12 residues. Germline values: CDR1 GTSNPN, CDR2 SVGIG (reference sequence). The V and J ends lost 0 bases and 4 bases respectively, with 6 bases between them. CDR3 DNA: TGTGCCTGGAGTGTACTTGCAGAGACCCAGTACTTC. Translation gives CAWSVLAETQYF.

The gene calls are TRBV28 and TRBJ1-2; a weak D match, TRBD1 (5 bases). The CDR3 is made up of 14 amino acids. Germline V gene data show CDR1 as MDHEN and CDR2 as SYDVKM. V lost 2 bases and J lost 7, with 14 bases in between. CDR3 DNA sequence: TGTGCCAGCAGTTTACCGGGCAGGGACGGTGGCTACACCTTC. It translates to CASSLPGRDGGYTF.

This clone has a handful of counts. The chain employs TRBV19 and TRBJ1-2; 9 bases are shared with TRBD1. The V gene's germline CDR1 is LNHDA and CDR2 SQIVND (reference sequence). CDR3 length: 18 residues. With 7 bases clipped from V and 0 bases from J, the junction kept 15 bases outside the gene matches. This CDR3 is CASTGGQGRMPSNYGYTF. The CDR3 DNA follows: TGTGCCAGTACGGGGGGACAGGGCAGAATGCCGTCTAACTATGGCTACACCTTC.

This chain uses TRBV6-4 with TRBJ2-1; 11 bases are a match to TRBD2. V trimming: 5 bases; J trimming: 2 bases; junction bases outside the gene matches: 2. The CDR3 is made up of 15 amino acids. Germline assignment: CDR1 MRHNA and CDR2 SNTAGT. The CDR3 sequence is CASSLAGGAYNEQFF. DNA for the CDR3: TGTGCCAGCAGTCTAGCGGGGGGTGCCTACAATGAGCAGTTCTTC.

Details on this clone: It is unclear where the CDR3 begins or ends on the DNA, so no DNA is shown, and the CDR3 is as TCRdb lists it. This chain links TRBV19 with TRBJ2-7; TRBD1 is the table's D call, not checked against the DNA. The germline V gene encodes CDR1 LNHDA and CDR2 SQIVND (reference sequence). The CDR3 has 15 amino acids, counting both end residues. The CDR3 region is CASTSGTGGDYEQYF.

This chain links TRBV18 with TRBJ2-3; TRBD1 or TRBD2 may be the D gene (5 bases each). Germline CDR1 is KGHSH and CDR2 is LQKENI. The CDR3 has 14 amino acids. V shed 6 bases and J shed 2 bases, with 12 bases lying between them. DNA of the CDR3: TGTGCCAGCTCGAGGGTGGGGCCCACAGATACGCAGTATTTT. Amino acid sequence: CASSRVGPTDTQYF.

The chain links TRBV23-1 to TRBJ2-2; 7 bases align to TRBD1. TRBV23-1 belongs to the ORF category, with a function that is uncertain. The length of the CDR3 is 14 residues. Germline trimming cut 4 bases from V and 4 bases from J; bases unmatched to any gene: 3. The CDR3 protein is CASSLDRSTGELFF. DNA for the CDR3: TGCGCCAGCAGTCTGGACAGGTCCACCGGGGAGCTGTTTTTT.

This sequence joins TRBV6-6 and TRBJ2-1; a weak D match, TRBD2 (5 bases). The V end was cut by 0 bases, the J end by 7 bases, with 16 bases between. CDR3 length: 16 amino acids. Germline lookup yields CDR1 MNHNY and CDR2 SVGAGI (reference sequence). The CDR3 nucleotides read TGTGCCAGCAGTTACTCGGACCCCGGTACGGGGAATGAGCAGTTCTTC. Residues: CASSYSDPGTGNEQFF.

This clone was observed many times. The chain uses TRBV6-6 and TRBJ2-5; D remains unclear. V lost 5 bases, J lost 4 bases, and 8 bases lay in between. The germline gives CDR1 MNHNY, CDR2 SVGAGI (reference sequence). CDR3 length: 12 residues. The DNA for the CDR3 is TGTGCCAGCAGTCAGACTTCAGAGACCCAGTACTTC. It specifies CASSQTSETQYF.

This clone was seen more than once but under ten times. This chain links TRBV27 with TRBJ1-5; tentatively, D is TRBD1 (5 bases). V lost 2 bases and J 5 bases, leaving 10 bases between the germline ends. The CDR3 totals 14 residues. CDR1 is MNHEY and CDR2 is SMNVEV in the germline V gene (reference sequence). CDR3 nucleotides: TGTGCCAGCAGTTTAGGTGGGGGTTATCAGCCCCAGCATTTT. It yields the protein CASSLGGGYQPQHF.

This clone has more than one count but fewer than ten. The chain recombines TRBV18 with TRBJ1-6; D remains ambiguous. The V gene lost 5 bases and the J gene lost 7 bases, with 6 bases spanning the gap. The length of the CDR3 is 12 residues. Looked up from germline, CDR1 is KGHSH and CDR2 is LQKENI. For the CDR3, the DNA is TGTGCCAGCTCATCCGGGAATTCACCCCTCCACTTT. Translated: CASSSGNSPLHF.

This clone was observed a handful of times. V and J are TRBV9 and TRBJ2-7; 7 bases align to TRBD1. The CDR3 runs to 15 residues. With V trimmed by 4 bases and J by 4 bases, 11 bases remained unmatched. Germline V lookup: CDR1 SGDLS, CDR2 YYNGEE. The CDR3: CASSREGQLGYEQYF. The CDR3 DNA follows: TGTGCCAGCAGCCGTGAGGGACAGCTGGGGTACGAGCAGTACTTC.

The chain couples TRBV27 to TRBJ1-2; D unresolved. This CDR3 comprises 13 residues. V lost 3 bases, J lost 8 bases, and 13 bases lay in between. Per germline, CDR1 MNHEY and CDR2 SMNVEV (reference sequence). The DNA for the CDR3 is TGTGCCAGCAGTTTCAGATCCTTAGAGGGCTACACCTTC. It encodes CASSFRSLEGYTF.

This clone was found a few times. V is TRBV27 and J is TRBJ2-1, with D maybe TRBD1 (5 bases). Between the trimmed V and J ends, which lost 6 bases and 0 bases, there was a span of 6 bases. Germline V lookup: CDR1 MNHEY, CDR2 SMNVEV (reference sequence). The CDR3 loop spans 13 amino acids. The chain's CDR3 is CASRTDSYNEQFF. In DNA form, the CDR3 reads TGTGCCAGCAGGACAGACTCCTACAATGAGCAGTTCTTC.

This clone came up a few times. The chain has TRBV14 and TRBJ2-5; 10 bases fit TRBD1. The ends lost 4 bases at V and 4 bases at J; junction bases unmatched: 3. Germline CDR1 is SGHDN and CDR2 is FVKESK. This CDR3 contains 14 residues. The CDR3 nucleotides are TGTGCCAGCAGCCTAAGGACAGGGGGAGAGACCCAGTACTTC. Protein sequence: CASSLRTGGETQYF.

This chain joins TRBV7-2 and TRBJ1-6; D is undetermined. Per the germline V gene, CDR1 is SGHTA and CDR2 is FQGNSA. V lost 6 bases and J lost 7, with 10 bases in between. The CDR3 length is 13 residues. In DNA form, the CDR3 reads TGTGCCAGCAGGTTAAATGCCAATTCACCCCTCCACTTT. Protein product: CASRLNANSPLHF.

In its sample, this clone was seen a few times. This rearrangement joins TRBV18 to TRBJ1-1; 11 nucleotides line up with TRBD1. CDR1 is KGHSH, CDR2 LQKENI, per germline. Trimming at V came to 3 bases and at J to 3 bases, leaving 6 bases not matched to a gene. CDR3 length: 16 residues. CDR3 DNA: TGTGCCAGCTCACCCTTCGGACAGGGGGCATACACTGAAGCTTTCTTT. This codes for CASSPFGQGAYTEAFF.

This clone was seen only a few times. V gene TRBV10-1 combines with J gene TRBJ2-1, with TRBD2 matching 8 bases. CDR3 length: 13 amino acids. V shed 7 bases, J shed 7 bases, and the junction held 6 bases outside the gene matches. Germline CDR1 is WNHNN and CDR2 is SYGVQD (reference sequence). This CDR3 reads CASMAGGTNEQFF. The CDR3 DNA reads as TGCGCCAGCATGGCGGGGGGTACAAATGAGCAGTTCTTC.

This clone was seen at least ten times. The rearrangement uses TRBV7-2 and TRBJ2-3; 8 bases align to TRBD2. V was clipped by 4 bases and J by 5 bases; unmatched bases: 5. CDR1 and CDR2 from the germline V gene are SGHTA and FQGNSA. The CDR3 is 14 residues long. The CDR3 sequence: CASSSGLEGDTQYF. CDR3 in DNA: TGTGCCAGCAGCTCGGGACTAGAAGGAGATACGCAGTATTTT.

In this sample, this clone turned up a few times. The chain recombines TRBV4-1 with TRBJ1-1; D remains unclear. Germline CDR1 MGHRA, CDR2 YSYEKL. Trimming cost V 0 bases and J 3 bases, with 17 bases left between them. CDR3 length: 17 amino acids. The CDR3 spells CASSQDPSYAGDTEAFF. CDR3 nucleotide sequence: TGCGCCAGCAGCCAAGATCCTTCGTATGCTGGGGACACTGAAGCTTTCTTT.

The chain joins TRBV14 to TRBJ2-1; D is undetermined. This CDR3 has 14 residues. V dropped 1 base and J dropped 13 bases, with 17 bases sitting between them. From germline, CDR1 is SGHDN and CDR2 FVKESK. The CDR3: CASSQVLAASRQFF. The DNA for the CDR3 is TGTGCCAGCAGCCAAGTTCTCGCAGCCTCTCGTCAGTTCTTC.

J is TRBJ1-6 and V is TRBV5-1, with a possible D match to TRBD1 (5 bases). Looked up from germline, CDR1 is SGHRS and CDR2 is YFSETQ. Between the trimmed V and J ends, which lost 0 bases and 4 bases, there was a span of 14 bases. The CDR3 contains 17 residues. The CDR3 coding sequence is TGCGCCAGCAGCTTGGGGATCGGGACGGAATATAATTCACCCCTCCACTTT. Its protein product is CASSLGIGTEYNSPLHF.

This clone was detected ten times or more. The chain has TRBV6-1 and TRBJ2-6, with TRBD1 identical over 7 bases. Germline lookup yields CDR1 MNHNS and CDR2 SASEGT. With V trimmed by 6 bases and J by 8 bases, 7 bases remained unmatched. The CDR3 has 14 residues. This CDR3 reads CASRPRQGPNVLTF. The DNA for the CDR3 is TGTGCCAGCAGGCCTAGACAGGGCCCCAACGTCCTGACTTTC.

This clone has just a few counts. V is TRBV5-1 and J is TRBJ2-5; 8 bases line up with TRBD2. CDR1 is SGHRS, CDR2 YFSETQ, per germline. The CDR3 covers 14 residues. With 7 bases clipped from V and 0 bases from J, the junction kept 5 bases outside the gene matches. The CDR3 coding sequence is TGCGCCAGCGGGGTAGCGGGGTACCAAGAGACCCAGTACTTC. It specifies CASGVAGYQETQYF.

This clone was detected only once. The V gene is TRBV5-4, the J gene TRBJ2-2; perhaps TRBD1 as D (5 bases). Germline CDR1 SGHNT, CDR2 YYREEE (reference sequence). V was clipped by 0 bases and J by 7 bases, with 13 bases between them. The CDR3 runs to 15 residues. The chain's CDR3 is CASSLADRGNGELFF. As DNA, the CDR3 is TGTGCCAGCAGCTTGGCCGATAGGGGCAACGGGGAGCTGTTTTTT.